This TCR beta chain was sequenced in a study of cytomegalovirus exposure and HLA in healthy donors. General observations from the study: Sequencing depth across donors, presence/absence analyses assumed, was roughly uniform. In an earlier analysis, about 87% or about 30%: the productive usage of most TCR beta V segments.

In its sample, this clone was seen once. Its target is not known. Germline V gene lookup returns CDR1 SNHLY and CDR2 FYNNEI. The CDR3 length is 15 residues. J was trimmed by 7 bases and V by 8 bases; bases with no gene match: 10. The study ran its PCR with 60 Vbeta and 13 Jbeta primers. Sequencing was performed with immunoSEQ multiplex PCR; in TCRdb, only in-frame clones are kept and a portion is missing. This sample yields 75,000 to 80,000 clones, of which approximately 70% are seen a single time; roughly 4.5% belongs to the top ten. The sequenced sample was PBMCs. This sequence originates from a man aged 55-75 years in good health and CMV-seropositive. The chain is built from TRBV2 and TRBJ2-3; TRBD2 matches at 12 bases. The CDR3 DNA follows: TGTGCCAGCCGACTAGCGGGAGAACCTACCTATACGCAGTATTTT. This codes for CASRLAGEPTYTQYF.